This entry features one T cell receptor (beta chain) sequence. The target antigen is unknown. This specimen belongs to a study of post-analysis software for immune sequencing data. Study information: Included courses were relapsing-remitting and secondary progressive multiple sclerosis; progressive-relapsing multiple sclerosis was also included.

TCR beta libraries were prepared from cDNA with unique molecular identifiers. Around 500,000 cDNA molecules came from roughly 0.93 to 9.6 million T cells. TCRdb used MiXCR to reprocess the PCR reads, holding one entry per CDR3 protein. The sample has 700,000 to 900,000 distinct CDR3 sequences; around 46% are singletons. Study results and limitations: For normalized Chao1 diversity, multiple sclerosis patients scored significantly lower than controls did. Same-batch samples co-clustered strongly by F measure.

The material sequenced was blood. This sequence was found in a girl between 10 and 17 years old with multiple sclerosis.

CDR3 nucleotides: TGTGCCAGCAGCCCTCGGACGCTAGAATGGGATGAGCAGTTCTTC. It specifies CASSPRTLEWDEQFF. The chain combines TRBV4-2 with TRBJ2-1; D not certain. There are 15 residues in the CDR3. Germline assignment: CDR1 LGHNA and CDR2 YNFKEQ. V was pared by 4 bases and J by 8 bases, with 18 bases between.